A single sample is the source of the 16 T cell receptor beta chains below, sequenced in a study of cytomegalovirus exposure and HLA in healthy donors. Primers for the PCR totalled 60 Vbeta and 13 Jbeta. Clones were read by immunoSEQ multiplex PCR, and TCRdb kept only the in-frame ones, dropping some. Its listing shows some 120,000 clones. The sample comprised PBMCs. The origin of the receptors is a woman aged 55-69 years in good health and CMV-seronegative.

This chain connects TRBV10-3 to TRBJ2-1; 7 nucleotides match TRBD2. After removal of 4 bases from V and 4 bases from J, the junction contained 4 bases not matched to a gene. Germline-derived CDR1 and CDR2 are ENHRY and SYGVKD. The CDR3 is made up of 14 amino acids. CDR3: CAISGTSVYNEQFF. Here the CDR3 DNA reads TGTGCCATCAGTGGCACTAGCGTTTACAATGAGCAGTTCTTC.

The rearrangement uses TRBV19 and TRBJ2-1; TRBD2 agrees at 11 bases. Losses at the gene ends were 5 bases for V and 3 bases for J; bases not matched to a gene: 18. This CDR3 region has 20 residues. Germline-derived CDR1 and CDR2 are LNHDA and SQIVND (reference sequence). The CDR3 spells CASSARQGVSGREIYNEQFF. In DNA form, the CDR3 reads TGTGCCAGTAGTGCACGACAGGGTGTTAGCGGGAGGGAAATCTACAATGAGCAGTTCTTC.

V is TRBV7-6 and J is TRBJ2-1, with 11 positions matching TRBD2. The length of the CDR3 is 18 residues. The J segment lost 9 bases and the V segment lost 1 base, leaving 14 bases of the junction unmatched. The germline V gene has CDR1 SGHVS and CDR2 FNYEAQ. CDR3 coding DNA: TGTGCCAGCAGCTTAGTTGGTGGTAGCGGGAGGGCCACGGGTGAGCAGTTCTTC. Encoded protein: CASSLVGGSGRATGEQFF.

CDR3 nucleotides: TGTGCCAGCAGTTCACTCTCCTACGAGCAGTACTTC. Translating gives CASSSLSYEQYF. The chain carries TRBV6-5 and TRBJ2-7; no firm D call. CDR1 and CDR2 from the germline V gene are MNHEY and SVGAGI. This CDR3 spans 12 amino acids. V was clipped by 4 bases and J by 0 bases, with 4 bases between them.

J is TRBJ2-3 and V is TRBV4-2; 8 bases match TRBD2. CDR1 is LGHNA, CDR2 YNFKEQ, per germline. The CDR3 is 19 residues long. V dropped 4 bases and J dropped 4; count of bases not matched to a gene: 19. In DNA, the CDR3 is TGTGCCAGCAGCCTCCAAGTAGGTGGTAGCGGGATTGTCGCAGATACGCAGTATTTT. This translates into CASSLQVGGSGIVADTQYF.

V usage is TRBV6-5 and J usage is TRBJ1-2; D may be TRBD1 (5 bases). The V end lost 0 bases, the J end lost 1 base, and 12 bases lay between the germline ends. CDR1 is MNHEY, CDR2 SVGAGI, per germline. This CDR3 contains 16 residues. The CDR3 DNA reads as TGTGCCAGCAGTTACTCGTACAGGTTGGGTAACTATGGCTACACCTTC. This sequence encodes CASSYSYRLGNYGYTF.

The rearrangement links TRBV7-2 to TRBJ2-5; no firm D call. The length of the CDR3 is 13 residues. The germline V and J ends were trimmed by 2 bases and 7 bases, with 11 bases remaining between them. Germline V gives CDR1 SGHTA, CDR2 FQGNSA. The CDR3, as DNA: TGTGCCAGCAGCTTACGGCGCGGTAGGACCCAGTACTTC. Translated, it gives CASSLRRGRTQYF.

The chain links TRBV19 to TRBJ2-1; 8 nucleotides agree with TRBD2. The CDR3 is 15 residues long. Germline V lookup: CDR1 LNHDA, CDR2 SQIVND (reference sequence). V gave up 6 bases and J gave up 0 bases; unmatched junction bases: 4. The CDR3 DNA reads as TGTGCCAGTAGATTAGGACTAGCCTCCTACAATGAGCAGTTCTTC. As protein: CASRLGLASYNEQFF.

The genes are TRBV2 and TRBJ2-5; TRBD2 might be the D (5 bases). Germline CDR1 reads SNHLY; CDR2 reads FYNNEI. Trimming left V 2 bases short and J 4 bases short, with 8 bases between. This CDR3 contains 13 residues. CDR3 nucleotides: TGTGCCAGCAGTGAAAGGAGGCTAGAGACCCAGTACTTC. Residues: CASSERRLETQYF. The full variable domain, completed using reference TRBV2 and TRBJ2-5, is EPEVTQTPSHQVTQMGQEVILRCVPISNHLYFYWYRQILGQKVEFLVSFYNNEISEKSEIFDDQFSVERPDGSNFTLKIRSTKLEDSAMYFCASSERRLETQYFGPGTRLLVL.

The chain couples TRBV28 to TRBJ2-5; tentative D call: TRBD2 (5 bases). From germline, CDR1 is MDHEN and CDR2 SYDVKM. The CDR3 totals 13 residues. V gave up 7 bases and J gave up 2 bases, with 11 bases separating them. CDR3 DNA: TGTGCCAGCACTCCCGGCGGGCAAGAGACCCAGTACTTC. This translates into CASTPGGQETQYF.

This CDR3 reads CASGETGGANEKLFF. The DNA of the CDR3 is TGCGCCAGCGGGGAAACAGGGGGGGCGAATGAAAAACTGTTTTTT. The chain combines TRBV5-1 with TRBJ1-4, with 8 positions matching TRBD1. The CDR3 is made up of 15 amino acids. The ends lost 7 bases at V and 5 bases at J; junction bases unmatched: 10. Germline CDR1 reads SGHRS; CDR2 reads YFSETQ.

CDR3 bases: TGTGCCAGCTATCCGGGACAGGGGGCAGATACGCAGTATTTT. Translated, it gives CASYPGQGADTQYF. V is TRBV28 and J is TRBJ2-3; 11 bases line up with TRBD1. J gave up 4 bases and V 8 bases, and 5 bases lay outside the gene matches. The CDR3 is made up of 14 amino acids. Germline V lookup: CDR1 MDHEN, CDR2 SYDVKM.

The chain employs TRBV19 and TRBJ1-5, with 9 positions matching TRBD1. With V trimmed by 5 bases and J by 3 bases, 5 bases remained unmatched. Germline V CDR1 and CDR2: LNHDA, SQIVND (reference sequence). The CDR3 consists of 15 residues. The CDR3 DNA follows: TGTGCCAGTAGTTCGACAGGGGGGGTCAATCAGCCCCAGCATTTT. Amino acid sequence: CASSSTGGVNQPQHF. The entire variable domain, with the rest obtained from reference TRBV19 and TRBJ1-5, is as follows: DGGITQSPKYLFRKEGQNVTLSCEQNLNHDAMYWYRQDPGQGLRLIYYSQIVNDFQKGDIAEGYSVSREKKESFPLTVTSAQKNPTAFYLCASSSTGGVNQPQHFGDGTRLSIL.

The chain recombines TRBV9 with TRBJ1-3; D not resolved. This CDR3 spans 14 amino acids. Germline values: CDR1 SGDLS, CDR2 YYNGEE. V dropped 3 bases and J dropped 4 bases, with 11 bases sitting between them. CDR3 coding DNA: TGTGCCAGCAGCGCTCCCGGCGGGGGAAACACCATATATTTT. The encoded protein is CASSAPGGGNTIYF.

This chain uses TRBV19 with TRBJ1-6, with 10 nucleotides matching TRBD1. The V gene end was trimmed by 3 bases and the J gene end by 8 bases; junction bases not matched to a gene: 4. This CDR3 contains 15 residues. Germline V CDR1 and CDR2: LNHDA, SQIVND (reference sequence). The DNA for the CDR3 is TGTGCCAGTAGTATTGGGGACAGGGGTTATTCACCCCTCCACTTT. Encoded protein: CASSIGDRGYSPLHF.

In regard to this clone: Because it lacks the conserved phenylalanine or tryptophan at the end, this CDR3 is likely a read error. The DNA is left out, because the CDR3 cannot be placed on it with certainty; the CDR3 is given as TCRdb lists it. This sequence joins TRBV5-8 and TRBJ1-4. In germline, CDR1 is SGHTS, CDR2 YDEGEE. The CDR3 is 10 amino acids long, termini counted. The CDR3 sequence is CASSWREGFY.